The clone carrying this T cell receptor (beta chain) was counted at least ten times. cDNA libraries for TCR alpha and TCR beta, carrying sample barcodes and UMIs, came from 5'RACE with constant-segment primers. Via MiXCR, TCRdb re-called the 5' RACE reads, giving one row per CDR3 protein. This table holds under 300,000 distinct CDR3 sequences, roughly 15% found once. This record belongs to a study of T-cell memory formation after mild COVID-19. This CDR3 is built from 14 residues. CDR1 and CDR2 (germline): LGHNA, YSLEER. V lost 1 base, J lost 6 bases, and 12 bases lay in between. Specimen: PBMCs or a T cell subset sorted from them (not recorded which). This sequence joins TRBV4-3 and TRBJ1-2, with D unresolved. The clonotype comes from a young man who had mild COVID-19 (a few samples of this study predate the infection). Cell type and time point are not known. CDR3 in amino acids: CASSQGVGSNGYTF. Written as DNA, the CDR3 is TGCGCCAGCAGCCAAGGAGTGGGGAGCAATGGCTACACCTTC.